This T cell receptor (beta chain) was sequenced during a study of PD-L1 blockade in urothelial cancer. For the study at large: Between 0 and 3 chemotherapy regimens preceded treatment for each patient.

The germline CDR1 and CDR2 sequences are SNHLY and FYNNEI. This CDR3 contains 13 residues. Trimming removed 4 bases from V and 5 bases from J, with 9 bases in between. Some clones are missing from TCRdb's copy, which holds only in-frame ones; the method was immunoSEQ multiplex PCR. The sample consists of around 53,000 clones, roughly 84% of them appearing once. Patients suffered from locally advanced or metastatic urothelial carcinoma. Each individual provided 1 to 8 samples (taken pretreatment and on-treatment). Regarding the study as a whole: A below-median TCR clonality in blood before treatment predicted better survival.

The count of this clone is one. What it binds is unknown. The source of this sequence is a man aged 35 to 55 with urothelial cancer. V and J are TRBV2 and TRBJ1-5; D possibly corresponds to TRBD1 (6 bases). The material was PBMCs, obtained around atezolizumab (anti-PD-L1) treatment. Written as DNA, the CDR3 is TGTGCCAGCAGTGCGCAGGGGCATCAGCCCCAGCATTTT. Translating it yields CASSAQGHQPQHF.